This TCR beta chain appears in the sequencing data of a study of OX40 agonist ivuxolimab in advanced cancers. At the level of the study: In three patients, partial responses were observed, one with hepatocellular carcinoma and two with cutaneous melanoma.

Germline-derived CDR1 and CDR2 are LNHDA and SQIVND (reference sequence). This CDR3 is built from 12 residues. V was pared by 8 bases and J by 8 bases, with 15 bases between. Generated by immunoSEQ multiplex PCR, the TCRdb table keeps only in-frame clones and is missing some. The data contain tens of thousands of clones, about four fifths of them singletons. The V call is TRBV19, the J call TRBJ1-1; D is ambiguous. The source is an adult with an advanced solid tumor such as melanoma, head and neck, liver or kidney cancer. Sequenced material: CD4+ or CD8+ T cells sorted from blood, taken in a trial of the OX40 agonist ivuxolimab. The CDR3 loop is CASFDGLREAFF. In DNA, the CDR3 is TGTGCCAGTTTTGACGGGTTAAGAGAAGCTTTCTTT.